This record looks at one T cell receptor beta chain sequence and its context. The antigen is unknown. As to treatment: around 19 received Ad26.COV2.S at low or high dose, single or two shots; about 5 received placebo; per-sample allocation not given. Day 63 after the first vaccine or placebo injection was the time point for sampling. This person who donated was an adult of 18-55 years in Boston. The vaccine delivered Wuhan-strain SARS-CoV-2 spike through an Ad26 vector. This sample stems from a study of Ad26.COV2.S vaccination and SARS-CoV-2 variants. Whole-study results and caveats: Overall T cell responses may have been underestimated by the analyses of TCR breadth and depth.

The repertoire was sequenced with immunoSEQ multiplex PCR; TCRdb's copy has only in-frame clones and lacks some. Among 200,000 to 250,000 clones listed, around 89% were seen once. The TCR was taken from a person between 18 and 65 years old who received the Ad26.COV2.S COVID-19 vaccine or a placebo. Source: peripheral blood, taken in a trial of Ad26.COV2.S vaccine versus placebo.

CDR3 loop: CASSPYRGRDTEAFF. CDR3 coding DNA: TGTGCCAGCAGCCCCTACAGGGGGCGAGACACTGAAGCTTTCTTT. V usage is TRBV9 and J usage is TRBJ1-1, with 9 bases aligning to TRBD1. Germline-derived CDR1 and CDR2 are SGDLS and YYNGEE. This CDR3 contains 15 residues. Unmatched junction bases numbered 7, after V lost 4 bases and J lost 3 bases.